This T cell receptor (beta chain) was recorded in a study of glioma-infiltrating T cells. Findings and limits, study-wide: Above-expected tissue-blood divergence occurred in all gliomas, most in low-grade ones. Only very few CDR3 sequences appeared in both tissue and blood.

In regard to this clonotype: As yet, its antigen is unknown. The junction shows a germline mismatch at one end, possibly a read error.

This CDR3 is 15 amino acids long. Germline values: CDR1 MDHEN, CDR2 SYDVKM. Using RNA template, CDR3s of TCR alpha and beta were amplified with iRepertoire arm-PCR. One-step reverse transcription and amplification started from approximately 100-400 ng of tissue mRNA or PBMC total RNA. TCRdb redid the calling of the multiplex PCR reads with MiXCR, one entry per CDR3 protein. The data contain some 93,000 distinct CDR3 sequences, about 40% of them singletons. The specimen was glioma tissue, nonneoplastic brain tissue, or PBMCs (not recorded which). This receptor was identified in a human donor with low-grade glioma or glioblastoma, undergoing nonglioma brain surgery, or in good health (not recorded which). This chain joins TRBV28 and TRBJ1-2; tentative D call: TRBD1 (5 bases). CDR3 sequence: CAGSEDSASGYDYTF. The CDR3 region has the DNA TGTGCCGGCAGTGAAGACAGTGCGTCGGGCTATGACTACACCTTC.